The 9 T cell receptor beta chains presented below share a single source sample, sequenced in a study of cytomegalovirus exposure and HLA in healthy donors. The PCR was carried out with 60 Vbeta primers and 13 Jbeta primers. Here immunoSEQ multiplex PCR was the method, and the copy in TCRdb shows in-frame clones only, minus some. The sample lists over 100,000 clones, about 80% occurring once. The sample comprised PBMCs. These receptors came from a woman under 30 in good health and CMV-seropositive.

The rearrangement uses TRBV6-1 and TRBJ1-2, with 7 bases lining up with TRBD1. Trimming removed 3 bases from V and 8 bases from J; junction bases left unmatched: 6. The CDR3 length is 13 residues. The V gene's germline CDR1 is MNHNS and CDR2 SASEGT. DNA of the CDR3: TGTGCCAGCAGTGACACGAACAGGGGAGGCTACACCTTC. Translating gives CASSDTNRGGYTF.

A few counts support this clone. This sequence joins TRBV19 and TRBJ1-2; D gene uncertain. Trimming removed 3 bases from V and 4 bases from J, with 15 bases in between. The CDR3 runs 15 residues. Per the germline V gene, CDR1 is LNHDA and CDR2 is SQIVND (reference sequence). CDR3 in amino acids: CASSIVSGMPYGYTF. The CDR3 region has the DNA TGTGCCAGTAGTATCGTGAGCGGGATGCCCTATGGCTACACCTTC.

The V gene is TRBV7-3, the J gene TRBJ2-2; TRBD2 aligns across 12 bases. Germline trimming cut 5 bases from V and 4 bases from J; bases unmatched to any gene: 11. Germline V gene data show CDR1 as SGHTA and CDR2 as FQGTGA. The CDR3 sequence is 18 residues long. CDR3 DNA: TGTGCCAGCAGCCCTACCCTGCCGACTAGCGGGGGCACCGGGGAGCTGTTTTTT. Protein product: CASSPTLPTSGGTGELFF.

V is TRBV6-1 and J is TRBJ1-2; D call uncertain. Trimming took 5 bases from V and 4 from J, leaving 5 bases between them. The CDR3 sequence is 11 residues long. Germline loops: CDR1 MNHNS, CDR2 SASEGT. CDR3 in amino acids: CASSSSYGYTF. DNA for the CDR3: TGTGCCAGCAGTTCTAGCTATGGCTACACCTTC.

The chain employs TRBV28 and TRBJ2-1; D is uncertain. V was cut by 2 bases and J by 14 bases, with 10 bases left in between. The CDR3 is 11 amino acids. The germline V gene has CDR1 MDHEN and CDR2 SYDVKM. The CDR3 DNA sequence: TGTGCCAGCAGTTTAACGGGTGAAGAGTTCTTC. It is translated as CASSLTGEEFF.

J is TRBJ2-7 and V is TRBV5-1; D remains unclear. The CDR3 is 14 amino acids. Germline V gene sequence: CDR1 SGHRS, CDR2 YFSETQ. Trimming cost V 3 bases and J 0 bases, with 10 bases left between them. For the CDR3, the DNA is TGCGCCAGCAGCTCCGTGACACCCTCCTACGAGCAGTACTTC. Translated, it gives CASSSVTPSYEQYF.

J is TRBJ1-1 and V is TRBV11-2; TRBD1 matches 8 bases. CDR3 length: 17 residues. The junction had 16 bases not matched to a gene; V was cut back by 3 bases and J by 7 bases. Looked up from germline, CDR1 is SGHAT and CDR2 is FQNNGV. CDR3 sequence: CASSFIPSTRGLYEAFF. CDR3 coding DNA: TGTGCCAGCAGCTTCATCCCCAGCACCAGGGGGCTTTATGAAGCTTTCTTT.

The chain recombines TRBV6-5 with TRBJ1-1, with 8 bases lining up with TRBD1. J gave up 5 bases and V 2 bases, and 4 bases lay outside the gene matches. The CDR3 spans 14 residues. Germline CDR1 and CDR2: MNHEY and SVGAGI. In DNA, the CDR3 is TGTGCCAGCAGTTACGGGCAGGGGGCTACTGAAGCTTTCTTT. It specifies CASSYGQGATEAFF.

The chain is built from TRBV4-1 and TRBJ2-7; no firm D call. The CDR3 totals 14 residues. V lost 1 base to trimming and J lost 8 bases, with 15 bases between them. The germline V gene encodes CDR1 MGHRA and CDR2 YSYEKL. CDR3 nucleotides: TGCGCCAGCAGCCAAGGGCTGGGCAGAGATAAGCAGTACTTC. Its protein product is CASSQGLGRDKQYF.